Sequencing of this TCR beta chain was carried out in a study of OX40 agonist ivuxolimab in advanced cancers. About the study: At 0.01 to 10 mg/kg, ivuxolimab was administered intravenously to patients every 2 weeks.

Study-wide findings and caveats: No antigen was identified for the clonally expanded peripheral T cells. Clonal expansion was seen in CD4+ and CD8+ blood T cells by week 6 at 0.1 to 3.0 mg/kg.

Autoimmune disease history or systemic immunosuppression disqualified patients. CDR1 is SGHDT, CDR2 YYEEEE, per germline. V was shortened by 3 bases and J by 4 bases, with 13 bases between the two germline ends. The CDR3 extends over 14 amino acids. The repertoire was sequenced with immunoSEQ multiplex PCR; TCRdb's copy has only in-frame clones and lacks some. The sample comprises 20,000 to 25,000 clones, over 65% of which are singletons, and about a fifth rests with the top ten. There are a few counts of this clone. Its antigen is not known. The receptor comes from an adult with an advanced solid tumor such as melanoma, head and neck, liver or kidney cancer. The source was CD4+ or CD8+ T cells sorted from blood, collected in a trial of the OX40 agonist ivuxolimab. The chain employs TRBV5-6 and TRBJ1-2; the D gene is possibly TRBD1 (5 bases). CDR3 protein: CASSSGNPFYGYTF. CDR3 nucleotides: TGTGCCAGCAGCTCAGGGAATCCCTTCTATGGCTACACCTTC.